A single sample gave rise to the 13 T cell receptor beta chains below, sequenced in a study of T cells in Graves' hyperthyroidism and ophthalmopathy. RNA transcripts provided the source from which TCR beta CDR3 regions were amplified. The HTBI primer set drove a first-round RT-PCR of the TCR CDR3. TCRdb fed the multiplex PCR reads into MiXCR, producing one record per CDR3 protein. This sample has about 700,000 distinct CDR3 sequences, with 40% to 55% found just once. The source material was peripheral blood or thyroid tissue (not recorded which). The receptor source for this set is an adult man with Graves' disease, either hyperthyroidism or ophthalmopathy (not recorded which).

The gene calls are TRBV20-1 and TRBJ2-7; 12 bases align to TRBD1. The ends lost 3 bases at V and 6 bases at J; junction bases unmatched: 6. CDR1 and CDR2 (germline): DFQATT, SNEGSKA (reference sequence). This CDR3 region has 14 residues. The CDR3 here is CSARYGTGGSEQYF. The CDR3 bases are TGCAGTGCTAGGTATGGGACAGGGGGCTCCGAGCAGTACTTC.

To note about this clonotype: Germline is not matched at one junction end, which may reflect a read error. The V call is TRBV7-8, the J call TRBJ1-2; 7 positions match TRBD1. This CDR3 has 15 amino acids. Germline values: CDR1 SGHVS, CDR2 FQNEAQ. In DNA, the CDR3 is TGCGCCGGCAGCCAGAGGGGACAGACTAACTATGGCTACACCTTC. It is translated as CAGSQRGQTNYGYTF.

J is TRBJ1-1 and V is TRBV7-9, with TRBD1 as a possible D gene (6 bases). Germline CDR1 SEHNR, CDR2 FQNEAQ (reference sequence). The CDR3 consists of 15 residues. Trimming pared 3 bases from V and 8 bases from J, leaving 19 bases between. CDR3 bases: TGTGCCAGCAGCTTGGAGGGGGGGTACAATCCCGAAGCTTTCTTT. It encodes CASSLEGGYNPEAFF.

V usage is TRBV11-2 and J usage is TRBJ1-5; D is unresolved. V was shortened by 4 bases and J by 4 bases, with 11 bases between the two germline ends. The CDR3 spans 14 residues. Germline-derived CDR1 and CDR2 are SGHAT and FQNNGV. The CDR3, as DNA: TGTGCCAGCAGCTCCGGACGGGAAAATCAGCCCCAGCATTTT. Translation: CASSSGRENQPQHF. Together with reference TRBV11-2 and TRBJ1-5, the CDR3 gives the full variable domain: EAGVAQSPRYKIIEKRQSVAFWCNPISGHATLYWYQQILGQGPKLLIQFQNNGVVDDSQLPKDRFSAERLKGVDSTLKIQPAKLEDSAVYLCASSSGRENQPQHFGDGTRLSIL.

This clonotype was counted at least ten times. The chain carries TRBV14 and TRBJ2-6; D is undetermined. The CDR3 length is 17 residues. The germline V gene has CDR1 SGHDN and CDR2 FVKESK. V lost 1 base to trimming and J lost 0 bases, with 10 bases between them. The CDR3 DNA follows: TGTGCCAGCAGCCAAGGACGGGCGACCTCTGGGGCCAACGTCCTGACTTTC. It yields the protein CASSQGRATSGANVLTF.

In its sample, this clonotype was seen many times. The V gene is TRBV5-4, the J gene TRBJ1-2, with 8 bases identical to TRBD1. Germline V gene sequence: CDR1 SGHNT, CDR2 YYREEE (reference sequence). The trim removed 1 base at V and 9 bases at J, leaving 8 bases unmatched. CDR3 length equals 14 residues. CDR3 region: CASSLTDRADRYTF. CDR3 DNA sequence: TGTGCCAGCAGCTTGACGGACAGGGCAGACCGCTACACCTTC.

CDR3 loop: CSARAGGRLNTEAFF. The CDR3 nucleotides read TGCAGTGCTAGAGCAGGGGGACGGTTGAACACTGAAGCTTTCTTT. This chain uses TRBV20-1 with TRBJ1-1, with 7 bases that match TRBD1. The CDR3 loop spans 15 amino acids. Germline loops: CDR1 DFQATT, CDR2 SNEGSKA (reference sequence). The J segment lost 0 bases and the V segment lost 1 base, leaving 5 bases of the junction unmatched.

This clonotype was picked up one time. The genes are TRBV11-2 and TRBJ2-3; D is ambiguous. Germline V gives CDR1 SGHAT, CDR2 FQNNGV. The CDR3 covers 12 residues. V gave up 8 bases and J gave up 2 bases, with 8 bases separating them. CDR3 sequence reads: CASGKPTDTQYF. The CDR3 DNA follows: TGTGCCAGCGGCAAACCCACAGATACGCAGTATTTT.

Details on this clonotype: A read error is possible here, since a much larger clone lies one base away. The V call is TRBV2, the J call TRBJ1-4; D gene ambiguous. The CDR3 is 15 amino acids. Germline CDR1 and CDR2: SNHLY and FYNNEI. This CDR3 reads CASREGASTNEKLFF. The CDR3, as DNA: TGTGCCAGCAGAGAAGGTGCATCAACTAATGAAAAACTGTTTTTT.

This clonotype was found a few times. This chain uses TRBV9 with TRBJ2-7, with TRBD1 matching 9 bases. The germline V gene encodes CDR1 SGDLS and CDR2 YYNGEE. After removal of 0 bases from V and 5 bases from J, the junction contained 9 bases not matched to a gene. CDR3 length: 16 amino acids. CDR3 DNA: TGTGCCAGCAGCGTAGCTGATCGACAGGGGGTGAACGAGCAGTACTTC. Its translation is CASSVADRQGVNEQYF.

This clonotype was seen ten or more times. J is TRBJ1-6 and V is TRBV7-9; D not certain. Trimming took off 1 base at V and 8 bases at J, with 12 bases between the two ends. The CDR3 spans 15 residues. Per the germline V gene, CDR1 is SEHNR and CDR2 is FQNEAQ (reference sequence). Written as DNA, the CDR3 is TGTGCCAGCAGCTTAGTGACCCGACCAGATTCACCCCTCCACTTT. Translated, it gives CASSLVTRPDSPLHF. The full variable domain, with the rest looked up from reference TRBV7-9 and TRBJ1-6, is DTGVSQNPRHKITKRGQNVTFRCDPISEHNRLYWYRQTLGQGPEFLTYFQNEAQLEKSRLLSDRFSAERPKGSFSTLEIQRTEQGDSAMYLCASSLVTRPDSPLHFGNGTRLTVT.

The V call is TRBV20-1, the J call TRBJ1-5, with D unresolved. The V end lost 6 bases, the J end lost 1 base, and 19 bases lay between the germline ends. CDR1 is DFQATT, CDR2 SNEGSKA, per germline (reference sequence). This CDR3 comprises 16 residues. The CDR3 loop reads CSATGPLDGSNQPQHF. DNA for the CDR3: TGCAGTGCGACCGGGCCTTTGGACGGCAGCAATCAGCCCCAGCATTTT.

The chain combines TRBV7-1 with TRBJ1-4, with D uncertain. TRBV7-1 is designated an ORF whose function remains uncertain. The CDR3 contains 15 residues. V dropped 5 bases and J dropped 2 bases, with 12 bases sitting between them. The CDR3 here is CASSVNSGTNEKLFF. The CDR3 nucleotides are TGTGCCAGCAGCGTCAACAGCGGGACTAATGAAAAACTGTTTTTT.